Listed below are T cell receptor beta chains from one sample, sequenced in a study of OX40 agonist ivuxolimab in advanced cancers. Only in-frame clones appear in the TCRdb table, and some are missing; sequencing was by immunoSEQ multiplex PCR. The data show about 18,000 clones, approximately 83% seen once. This specimen consisted of CD4+ or CD8+ T cells sorted from blood, obtained in a trial of the OX40 agonist ivuxolimab. The receptors shown here come from an adult with an advanced solid tumor such as melanoma, head and neck, liver or kidney cancer. CDR3s include the opening cysteine and the closing phenylalanine or tryptophan.

V	CDR3
TRBV11-2	CASTSIDLAGVKNIQYF
TRBV5-4	CASSLAVGQGSYEQYF
TRBV6-1	CASSPRAGGTDTQYF
TRBV19	CASSTVTSTDTQYF
TRBV28	CASSSRFEQYF
TRBV19	CASFQGQGGSYEQYF
TRBV7-8	CASSLAGTGGLQYF
TRBV5-3	CASSIGQFEAFF
TRBV2	CASSDKGSSYNEQFF
TRBV28	CASSLRAQNTEAFF
TRBV4-1	CASSQALDSWAGELFF
TRBV18	CASSPAEGQGAWRQPQHF
TRBV28	CASSLGGVYSNQPQHF
TRBV15	CATSREGPWGTDTQYF
TRBV7-9	CASSLVGGSRETQYF